This T cell receptor beta chain derives from a study of tumor-infiltrating lymphocytes in localized non-small cell lung cancer. Points from the study as a whole: Different pieces of the same tissue went to different assays, confounding technical variation with intratumor heterogeneity.

The germline V gene has CDR1 SGHAT and CDR2 FQNNGV. With 5 bases clipped from V and 5 bases from J, the junction kept 12 bases outside the gene matches. The CDR3 runs to 16 residues. Clones were sequenced by immunoSEQ multiplex PCR, and TCRdb holds only the in-frame ones, with some missing. The sample holds 13,000 to 15,000 clones, about four fifths seen once. Notes on this clone: Its antigen is not known.

The gene calls are TRBV11-2 and TRBJ2-5, with TRBD1 matching over 9 bases. Sequenced material: lung tumor tissue. This sequence was found in a human donor with non-small cell lung cancer. CDR3 sequence reads: CASSLDRGGLRETQYF. In nucleotides, the CDR3 is TGTGCCAGCAGCCTTGACAGGGGGGGGCTAAGGGAGACCCAGTACTTC.